The T cell receptor beta chain described here comes from a study of blood T cells in healthy people across ages. Study results and caveats: Versus aged donors, long-lived donors had higher diversity and more naive CD4+ cells.

A word on this clonotype: Its antigen is undetermined. The junction departs from germline at one end; a sequencing error may be responsible.

With a J-beta primer mix and a sample-barcoded 5' primer, a second PCR ran about 6 to 11 cycles. Every cDNA was tagged by a template-switch adaptor with 12 random nucleotides. The study obtained at least 2.5 million CDR3-containing paired-end reads from every sample. Each CDR3 protein is one row after TCRdb ran MiXCR on the 5' RACE reads. The data contain around 1.5 million distinct CDR3 sequences, around 39% of them seen just once; the ten biggest clones take up less than 8%. Each individual donor underwent a draw of roughly 10 milliliters of peripheral blood. The CDR3 runs to 14 residues. The germline gives CDR1 SNHLY, CDR2 FYNNEI.

The chain is built from TRBV2 and TRBJ1-5; D remains unclear. This TCR was sampled from a woman in her late teens or twenties in good health. The sample comprised blood. The DNA for the CDR3 is TGTGCCACTGCGTCCGTTGCGGGCAATCAGCCCCGGCATTTT. This gives the protein CATASVAGNQPRHF.